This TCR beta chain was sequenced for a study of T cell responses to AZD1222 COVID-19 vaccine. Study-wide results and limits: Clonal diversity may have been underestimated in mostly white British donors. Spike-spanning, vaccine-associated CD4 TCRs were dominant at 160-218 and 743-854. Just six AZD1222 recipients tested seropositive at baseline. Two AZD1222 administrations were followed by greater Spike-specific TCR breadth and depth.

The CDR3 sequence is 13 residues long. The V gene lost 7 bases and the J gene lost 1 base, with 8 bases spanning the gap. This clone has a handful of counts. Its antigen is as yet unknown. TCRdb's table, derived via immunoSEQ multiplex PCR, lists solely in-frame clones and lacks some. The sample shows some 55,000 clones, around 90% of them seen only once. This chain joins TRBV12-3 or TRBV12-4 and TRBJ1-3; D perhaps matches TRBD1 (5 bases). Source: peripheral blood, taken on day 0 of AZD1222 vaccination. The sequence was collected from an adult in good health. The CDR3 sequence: CASNTGSGNTIYF. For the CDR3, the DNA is TGTGCCAGCAATACAGGTTCTGGAAACACCATATATTTT.